Listed below are T cell receptor beta chains from one sample, sequenced in a study of blood T cell repertoires in COVID-19. The assay was immunoSEQ multiplex PCR, and TCRdb's table has in-frame clones only and misses some. This sample has over 400,000 clones, with roughly 89% found just once. Material for sequencing was peripheral blood. These receptors originate from a woman in her thirties with active or convalescent COVID-19. CDR3s include the opening cysteine and the closing phenylalanine or tryptophan. The D gene is left open where the match is weak.

d_gene	v_gene	j_gene	CDR3aa	CDR3nt
.	TRBV15	TRBJ2-5	CATSRETDTQETQYF	TGTGCCACCAGCAGAGAAACGGACACACAAGAGACCCAGTACTTC
.	TRBV6-5	TRBJ1-1	CASSYSGGLGTEAFF	TGTGCCAGCAGTTACTCGGGGGGGCTGGGGACTGAAGCTTTCTTT
.	TRBV30	TRBJ2-7	CAWSGSLAPYEQYF	TGTGCCTGGAGTGGTTCTCTAGCCCCCTACGAGCAGTACTTC
.	TRBV18	TRBJ1-1	CASSEGPGAEAFF	TGTGCCAGCTCGGAGGGACCCGGGGCTGAAGCTTTCTTT
.	TRBV13	TRBJ2-5	CASSPQTGETQYF	TGTGCCAGCAGCCCCCAGACAGGAGAGACCCAGTACTTC
.	TRBV6-5	TRBJ2-7	CASSNRAPYEQYF	TGTGCCAGCAGTAACAGGGCCCCCTACGAGCAGTACTTC
TRBD1	TRBV2	TRBJ1-6	CASSEIWSGGDLLAPLHF	TGTGCCAGCAGTGAAATTTGGTCAGGGGGAGATCTTTTGGCACCCCTCCACTTT
TRBD2	TRBV9	TRBJ2-3	CASSLGLADTDTQYF	TGTGCCAGCAGCTTAGGACTAGCGGACACAGATACGCAGTATTTT
.	TRBV4-1	TRBJ1-5	CASSQVQNQPQHF	TGCGCCAGCAGCCAAGTCCAGAATCAGCCCCAGCATTTT
TRBD1	TRBV27	TRBJ1-5	CASRRTGGRYSNQPQHF	TGTGCCAGCAGGCGGACAGGGGGTCGTTATAGCAATCAGCCCCAGCATTTT
TRBD1	TRBV19	TRBJ2-3	CASSYRGVLDTQYF	TGTGCCAGTAGTTACAGGGGGGTTTTGGATACGCAGTATTTT
.	TRBV19	TRBJ1-5	CASRDLPGPQHF	TGTGCCAGTAGAGATCTTCCCGGGCCCCAGCATTTT
TRBD2	TRBV9	TRBJ2-5	CASRGLAEETQYF	TGTGCCAGCAGGGGACTAGCGGAAGAGACCCAGTACTTC
.	TRBV29-1	TRBJ1-2	CSVRRGSGYTF	TGCAGCGTGCGCAGGGGATCCGGCTACACCTTC